This T cell receptor beta chain was captured in a study of cytomegalovirus exposure and HLA in healthy donors. Study-wide points: In a later analysis, HLA-associated TCR beta chains were more clonally expanded than equally common others. TCR beta V segments were, for the most part, productive about 90% or about 30% of the time in an earlier analysis.

Germline loops: CDR1 SGHTA, CDR2 FQGNSA. The CDR3 totals 15 residues. Trimming cost V 0 bases and J 6 bases; bases outside gene matches: 4. A note on this clone: What it binds is not known.

The primer mix had 60 Vbeta and 13 Jbeta primers. Clones were sequenced by immunoSEQ multiplex PCR, and TCRdb holds only the in-frame ones, with some missing. The sample yields some 130,000 clones, of which the top ten take up less than 2%. This receptor was taken from a man aged 18 to 30 in good health and CMV-seronegative. Source material: PBMCs. The V gene is TRBV7-2, the J gene TRBJ2-1; 8 positions match TRBD2. The CDR3 DNA reads TGTGCCAGCAGCTTAGCCGGGACTAGTATCAATGAGCAGTTCTTC. Translating gives CASSLAGTSINEQFF.